Each of the 20 T cell receptor beta chains below was sequenced from the same sample in a study of shared clonotypes between healthy human individuals. Only in-frame clones appear in the TCRdb table, and some are missing; sequencing was by immunoSEQ multiplex PCR. This sample has 2.3 million or so clones, with just over 90% found just once. The sequencing input was naive CD4+ T cells from PBMCs. As for subset: CD45RA+ positively selected. These receptors originate from a man between 18 and 29 years old in good health. Some clones in this sample may be carry-over from other donors' samples.

This clone was counted between two and nine times. The V gene is TRBV6-1, the J gene TRBJ1-1; no firm D call. Trimming shortened V by 5 bases and J by 5 bases, and 12 bases separated the two germline ends. The CDR3 contains 13 residues. The germline V gene has CDR1 MNHNS and CDR2 SASEGT. CDR3 DNA: TGTGCCAGCAGTACCGGGGTTGGGACTGAAGCTTTCTTT. Its protein product is CASSTGVGTEAFF.

V usage is TRBV6-5 and J usage is TRBJ1-4; D remains unclear. Trimming took off 2 bases at V and 8 bases at J, with 12 bases between the two ends. The CDR3 consists of 14 residues. Germline V CDR1 and CDR2: MNHEY, SVGAGI. The CDR3 loop is CASSYRHPGEKLFF. DNA of the CDR3: TGTGCCAGCAGTTACCGTCACCCGGGGGAAAAACTGTTTTTT.

The V call is TRBV18, the J call TRBJ1-5, with a possible D match to TRBD1 (5 bases). Germline V lookup: CDR1 KGHSH, CDR2 LQKENI. V was cut by 2 bases and J by 7 bases, with 15 bases left in between. CDR3 size: 15 residues. CDR3 DNA: TGTGCCAGCTCACCAGGGCAGGGTGAGGGACAGCCCCAGCATTTT. Translation gives CASSPGQGEGQPQHF.

The chain combines TRBV15 with TRBJ1-1, with D hard to call. Germline CDR1 reads LNHNV; CDR2 reads YYDKDF (reference sequence). V lost 4 bases, J lost 0 bases, and 6 bases lay in between. The CDR3 covers 13 residues. CDR3 coding DNA: TGTGCCACCAGCATGGGAGTGAACACTGAAGCTTTCTTT. Its protein product is CATSMGVNTEAFF.

The V call is TRBV28, the J call TRBJ1-2; D remains ambiguous. Trimming left V 4 bases short and J 5 bases short, with 14 bases between. This CDR3 is built from 14 residues. Germline-derived CDR1 and CDR2 are MDHEN and SYDVKM. DNA for the CDR3: TGTGCCAGCAGTTCCGGGTCAACGCTATATGGCTACACCTTC. It yields the protein CASSSGSTLYGYTF.

This chain links TRBV5-5 with TRBJ2-2; 9 positions agree with TRBD1. The germline V gene encodes CDR1 SGHKS and CDR2 YYEKEE (reference sequence). This CDR3 contains 14 residues. V was clipped by 4 bases and J by 10 bases; unmatched bases: 8. CDR3 in DNA: TGTGCCAGCAGCATAGGGACAGGGTGGAAGGAGCTGTTTTTT. Residues: CASSIGTGWKELFF.

The chain couples TRBV15 to TRBJ2-7; D unclear. The V and J ends lost 3 bases and 3 bases respectively, with 9 bases between them. The CDR3 is 13 amino acids. The germline V gene has CDR1 LNHNV and CDR2 YYDKDF (reference sequence). CDR3 bases: TGTGCCACCAGCAGGGGCCAGATCTACGAGCAGTACTTC. Its protein product is CATSRGQIYEQYF. Variable domain in full (rest from reference TRBV15 and TRBJ2-7): DAMVIQNPRYQVTQFGKPVTLSCSQTLNHNVMYWYQQKSSQAPKLLFHYYDKDFNNEADTPDNFQSRRPNTSFCFLDIRSPGLGDTAMYLCATSRGQIYEQYFGPGTRLTVT.

The chain is built from TRBV30 and TRBJ2-1, with TRBD2 matching 9 bases. CDR3 length equals 14 residues. CDR1 and CDR2 from the germline V gene are GTSNPN and SVGIG (reference sequence). V shed 3 bases and J 14 bases; nucleotides not matched to a gene: 14. The CDR3 here is CAWSHSRDSGSKFF. The CDR3 bases are TGTGCCTGGAGCCACTCCCGTGATAGCGGGAGTAAGTTCTTC.

This chain uses TRBV6-5 with TRBJ2-7, with 7 bases aligning to TRBD1. CDR1 and CDR2 (germline): MNHEY, SVGAGI. V lost 0 bases and J lost 9; bases outside the gene matches: 14. The CDR3 has 16 amino acids. The CDR3 reads CASSYSGDRGPRGQYF. The CDR3 DNA reads TGTGCCAGCAGTTACTCAGGGGACAGAGGCCCCCGGGGGCAGTACTTC.

This clone occurred a few times. This chain connects TRBV29-1 to TRBJ1-1, with TRBD1 identical over 9 bases. The CDR3 totals 14 residues. Germline CDR1 and CDR2: SQVTM and ANQGSEA. The ends lost 7 bases at V and 4 bases at J; junction bases unmatched: 10. The CDR3 sequence is CSGRDRAGATEAFF. CDR3 DNA sequence: TGCAGCGGCCGGGACAGGGCGGGGGCCACTGAAGCTTTCTTT.

The chain couples TRBV4-3 to TRBJ2-2; perhaps TRBD1 as D (5 bases). Trimming took off 1 base at V and 4 bases at J, with 13 bases between the two ends. There are 16 residues in the CDR3. In germline, CDR1 is LGHNA, CDR2 YSLEER. The CDR3 DNA sequence: TGCGCCAGCAGCCAAGGAGACGCCAGGGTCACCGGGGAGCTGTTTTTT. This sequence encodes CASSQGDARVTGELFF.

The V call is TRBV11-2, the J call TRBJ2-3; 8 nucleotides agree with TRBD1. The junction had 4 bases not matched to a gene; V was cut back by 5 bases and J by 3 bases. The CDR3 runs 14 residues. The V gene's germline CDR1 is SGHAT and CDR2 FQNNGV. The DNA of the CDR3 is TGTGCCAGCAGCCCGGGGACAGGAACAGATACGCAGTATTTT. It is translated as CASSPGTGTDTQYF.

DNA for the CDR3: TGTGCCAGCAGCTTAGACGAACAATTTAGCTCTGAAGCTTTCTTT. Amino acid sequence: CASSLDEQFSSEAFF. The chain carries TRBV7-9 and TRBJ1-1; no clear D. This CDR3 has 15 residues. Germline CDR1 is SEHNR and CDR2 is FQNEAQ (reference sequence). Trimming pared 1 base from V and 6 bases from J, leaving 15 bases between.

J is TRBJ2-5 and V is TRBV5-1; TRBD1 is a possible D gene (7 bases). This CDR3 spans 14 amino acids. Trimming removed 3 bases at V and 1 base at J, with 10 bases between. Looked up from germline, CDR1 is SGHRS and CDR2 is YFSETQ. The CDR3 DNA follows: TGCGCCAGCAGCTGGCGGGACAGCCAAGAGACCCAGTACTTC. Translated, it gives CASSWRDSQETQYF.

The rearrangement joins TRBV25-1 to TRBJ2-1, with 8 positions matching TRBD1. Trimming took 8 bases from V and 6 from J; bases not matched to a gene: 9. The V gene's germline CDR1 is MGHDK and CDR2 SYGVNS. The CDR3 has 14 residues. CDR3 bases: TGTGCCAGCGGAGTTGGACAGGGCGGCAATGAGCAGTTCTTC. This codes for CASGVGQGGNEQFF.

The chain recombines TRBV18 with TRBJ2-7, with 10 bases fitting TRBD1. V lost 6 bases to trimming and J lost 4 bases; unmatched junction nucleotides: 9. Germline loops: CDR1 KGHSH, CDR2 LQKENI. The CDR3 is 15 residues long. The CDR3 protein is CASSAGTGAVYEQYF. CDR3 coding DNA: TGTGCCAGCTCGGCCGGGACAGGGGCAGTTTACGAGCAGTACTTC. The whole variable domain, remainder taken from reference TRBV18 and TRBJ2-7, is NAGVMQNPRHLVRRRGQEARLRCSPMKGHSHVYWYRQLPEEGLKFMVYLQKENIIDESGMPKERFSAEFPKEGPSILRIQQVVRGDSAAYFCASSAGTGAVYEQYFGPGTRLTVT.

This sequence joins TRBV29-1 and TRBJ2-7; D gene ambiguous. The V and J ends lost 6 bases and 9 bases respectively, with 18 bases between them. Per the germline V gene, CDR1 is SQVTM and CDR2 is ANQGSEA. The CDR3 extends over 12 amino acids. The CDR3 protein is CSVSSDGLGQYF. As DNA, the CDR3 is TGCAGCGTCTCCTCCGACGGCTTAGGGCAGTACTTC.

This clone showed up just once. The chain recombines TRBV6-5 with TRBJ1-2; no clear D. The CDR3 is 14 residues long. V lost 2 bases, J lost 1 base, and 8 bases lay in between. The germline V gene encodes CDR1 MNHEY and CDR2 SVGAGI. The CDR3 region has the DNA TGTGCCAGCAGTTACAAGGGATATAACTATGGCTACACCTTC. It yields the protein CASSYKGYNYGYTF.

This clone has only a few counts. Distinct nucleotide sequences in the sample also encode this CDR3. CDR3 residues: CASSLGDNQPQHF. CDR3 coding DNA: TGTGCCAGCTCACTGGGGGACAATCAGCCCCAGCATTTT. The chain employs TRBV18 and TRBJ1-5; tentative D call: TRBD1 (5 bases). V lost 4 bases to trimming and J lost 3 bases, with 7 bases between them. Germline-derived CDR1 and CDR2 are KGHSH and LQKENI. The CDR3 is made up of 13 amino acids.

V usage is TRBV28 and J usage is TRBJ2-7, with 7 bases fitting TRBD1. With 10 bases clipped from V and 4 bases from J, the junction kept 10 bases outside the gene matches. The CDR3 is 13 amino acids. CDR1 and CDR2 from the germline V gene are MDHEN and SYDVKM. The CDR3 loop reads CATRRGGSYEQYF. The CDR3 bases are TGTGCCACCAGGAGAGGGGGCAGTTACGAGCAGTACTTC.